This T cell receptor (beta chain) is drawn from a study of T cell repertoires and HLA-DP antigens. At the level of the study: One alloantigen had about nine groove amino acid differences from self, the other one.

Primers targeted 54 TRBV and 13 TRBJ segments. Sequencing used immunoSEQ multiplex PCR; TCRdb keeps in-frame clones, though not all of them. The sample has roughly 70,000 clones; about four fifths are singletons. Purity of the untouched CD4+ T cells was approximately 98%. Trimming took off 3 bases at V and 4 bases at J, with 13 bases between the two ends. Germline V gives CDR1 SGHKS, CDR2 YYEKEE (reference sequence). The CDR3 has 15 amino acids. This clone was detected only a few times. Its target is not known. What was sequenced was CD4+ T cells from PBMCs. The receptor was derived from a man aged 60 to 69 in good health and CMV-seronegative. The rearrangement links TRBV5-5 to TRBJ1-4; D may be TRBD1 (5 bases). CDR3 protein: CASSSRAQDNEKLFF. DNA for the CDR3: TGTGCCAGCAGCTCCCGTGCACAGGATAATGAAAAACTGTTTTTT.